This TCR beta chain was recovered during a study of blood T cell repertoires in COVID-19. The CDR3 extends over 19 amino acids. CDR1 is MDHEN and CDR2 is SYDVKM in the germline V gene. The V gene end was trimmed by 5 bases and the J gene end by 0 bases; junction bases not matched to a gene: 14. Libraries were prepared by immunoSEQ multiplex PCR; TCRdb keeps only in-frame clonotypes and omits some of them. The sample records hundreds of thousands of clones, 90% being singletons. Specimen: PBMCs or T cells enriched from blood (not recorded which). The receptor was isolated from a man in his fifties who had been exposed to COVID-19. The V call is TRBV28, the J call TRBJ2-4; 9 bases agree with TRBD1. The CDR3 DNA reads TGTGCCAGCAGTCCACCACAGGGGGCGCCAGCCTTAGCCAAAAACATTCAGTACTTC. It specifies CASSPPQGAPALAKNIQYF.